The source of this TCR beta chain is a study of cytomegalovirus exposure and HLA in healthy donors. Researchers ran the PCR with 60 Vbeta and 13 Jbeta primers. Measured with immunoSEQ multiplex PCR; TCRdb has only the in-frame clones, and not every one. The repertoire includes roughly 130,000 clones, roughly four fifths of them detected once, and almost 6% sits in the top ten. Findings and caveats of the study: The study recorded 150 to 200 TCR beta chains that were cytomegalovirus-associated.

The V end lost 0 bases, the J end lost 7 bases, and 13 bases lay between the germline ends. The CDR3 has 15 residues. The V gene's germline CDR1 is MGHRA and CDR2 YSYEKL. Notes on this clone: The antigen is unknown.

This receptor was obtained from a woman aged 45-60 years in good health and CMV-seropositive. Sequencing input: PBMCs. The chain couples TRBV4-1 to TRBJ1-5; D may be TRBD1 (5 bases). CDR3 sequence reads: CASSQEGGGVQPQHF. CDR3 nucleotide sequence: TGCGCCAGCAGCCAAGAGGGCGGGGGAGTCCAGCCCCAGCATTTT.